The T cell receptor beta chain described here comes from a study of cytomegalovirus exposure and HLA in healthy donors. Turning to the study itself: The same platform as the roughly 670 first-cohort repertoires was used for the roughly 130 validation repertoires, a later analysis reported.

Per the germline V gene, CDR1 is SNHLY and CDR2 is FYNNEI. Trimming left V 7 bases short and J 2 bases short, with 15 bases between. The CDR3 extends over 14 amino acids. Donors were drawn from the approximately 120-subject validation cohort, separate from the approximately 670-subject first cohort. Study findings and constraints: Confirmation in vitro established that a few CMV-associated chains were specific for CMV antigens.

Concerning this clone itself: Antigen unknown.

The protocol was immunoSEQ multiplex PCR, while the TCRdb copy is restricted to in-frame clones and leaves out a portion. Of hundreds of thousands of clones detected, more than 80% appear once; the ten largest clones hold roughly 0.83%. J is TRBJ2-7 and V is TRBV2, with D perhaps TRBD1 (5 bases). The receptor was isolated from a woman under 30 in good health and CMV-seronegative. Sequencing was carried out using PBMCs. CDR3 sequence (DNA): TGTGCCAGCAAAGGGAAGGGGAAACCCTACGAGCAGTACTTC. Encoded protein: CASKGKGKPYEQYF.